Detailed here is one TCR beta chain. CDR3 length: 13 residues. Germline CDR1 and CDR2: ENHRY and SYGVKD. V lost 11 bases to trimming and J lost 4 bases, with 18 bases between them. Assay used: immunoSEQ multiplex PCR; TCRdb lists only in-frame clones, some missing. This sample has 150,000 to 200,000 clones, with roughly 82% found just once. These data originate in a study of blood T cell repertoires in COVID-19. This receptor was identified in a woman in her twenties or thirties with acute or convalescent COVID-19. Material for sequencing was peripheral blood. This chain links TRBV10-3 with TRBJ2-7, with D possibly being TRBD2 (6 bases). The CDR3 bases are TGTGCCGTCGCAAGGGCGGAGGGGTACGAGCAGTACTTC. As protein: CAVARAEGYEQYF.